This TCR beta chain was captured by sequencing in a study of shared clonotypes between healthy human individuals. Study background: Donors consisted of two women and three men between 18 and 49.

The table came from immunoSEQ multiplex PCR; TCRdb's copy has only in-frame clones and leaves some out. The repertoire holds millions of clones, roughly nine tenths seen once, with 0.13% to 0.15% in the top ten. V was trimmed by 0 bases and J by 0 bases, leaving 12 bases between them. The CDR3 has 18 residues. CDR1 is MGHRA and CDR2 is YSYEKL in the germline V gene. The rearrangement uses TRBV4-1 and TRBJ2-6; unclear D gene. This sequence was found in a man between 18 and 35 years old in good health. Sequencing was carried out using naive CD4+ T cells sorted from blood. The subset was: CD45RA+ positively selected. CDR3 region: CASSQDDRAHSGANVLTF. Here the CDR3 DNA reads TGCGCCAGCAGCCAAGACGATCGGGCCCACTCTGGGGCCAACGTCCTGACTTTC.